Listed below are T cell receptor beta chains from one sample, sequenced in a study of radiation and T cells in renal cell carcinoma. Sequencing used immunoSEQ multiplex PCR; TCRdb keeps in-frame clones, though not all of them. The profile shows 60,000 to 65,000 clones, around 76% of them singletons. Here the sequenced sample was blood, taken from a patient whose treatment included radiotherapy and nephrectomy. The receptors shown here come from a man in his sixties with renal cell carcinoma. The CDR3 runs from the conserved cysteine through the conserved F or W. Fields, in order: clone size, V gene, D gene, J gene, CDR3 DNA, CDR3 protein. A D gene is named only where the DNA matches it firmly. Rows may omit the clone size; those that give it use once, few, many or a size class.

clone_size: .
v_call: TRBV29-1
d_call: TRBD1
j_call: TRBJ1-2
cdr3_nt: TGCAGCGTTGAAGATCTGGTTTGGGACAGGGGGTATTTTGTGGATGGCTACACCTTC
cdr3_aa: CSVEDLVWDRGYFVDGYTF

clone_size: once
v_call: TRBV7-9
d_call: .
j_call: TRBJ1-2
cdr3_nt: TGTGCCAGCAGCTTTGGAGGGTCCTATGGCTACACCTTC
cdr3_aa: CASSFGGSYGYTF

clone_size: .
v_call: TRBV14
d_call: TRBD2
j_call: TRBJ2-1
cdr3_nt: TGTGCCAGCAGCTCACTAGCGGGACTCAACAATGAGCAGTTCTTC
cdr3_aa: CASSSLAGLNNEQFF

clone_size: .
v_call: TRBV29-1
d_call: TRBD1
j_call: TRBJ2-2
cdr3_nt: TGCAGCGCTTGGGGACAGGCGAACACCGGGGAGCTGTTTTTT
cdr3_aa: CSAWGQANTGELFF

clone_size: once
v_call: TRBV7-2
d_call: TRBD1
j_call: TRBJ2-5
cdr3_nt: TGTGCCAGCAGCCTCGGGACAGTTCTGGATACCCAGTACTTC
cdr3_aa: CASSLGTVLDTQYF

clone_size: .
v_call: TRBV30
d_call: .
j_call: TRBJ1-1
cdr3_nt: TGTGCCTGGAGAGATCGGGGGCTGAACACTGAAGCTTTCTTT
cdr3_aa: CAWRDRGLNTEAFF

clone_size: .
v_call: TRBV10-2
d_call: .
j_call: TRBJ1-2
cdr3_nt: TGCGCCAGCAGTGAGTGGCGCCCGAACCTCTATGGCTACACCTTC
cdr3_aa: CASSEWRPNLYGYTF

clone_size: few
v_call: TRBV6-5
d_call: TRBD2
j_call: TRBJ2-1
cdr3_nt: TGTGCCAGCAGCCTCACCGGGACTAGCGGCAATGAGCAGTTCTTC
cdr3_aa: CASSLTGTSGNEQFF

clone_size: .
v_call: TRBV6-1
d_call: .
j_call: TRBJ2-3
cdr3_nt: TGTGCCAGCAGTCTAGCGTCTAGCACAGATACGCAGTATTTT
cdr3_aa: CASSLASSTDTQYF

clone_size: few
v_call: TRBV11-2
d_call: .
j_call: TRBJ2-5
cdr3_nt: TGTGCCAGCAGTTGGGACTTCCAAGAGACCCAGTACTTC
cdr3_aa: CASSWDFQETQYF

clone_size: .
v_call: TRBV5-1
d_call: TRBD1
j_call: TRBJ2-6
cdr3_nt: TGCGCCAGCAGCACCACGACAGGGGGCGCGTTCGCTGGGGCCAACGTCCTGACTTTC
cdr3_aa: CASSTTTGGAFAGANVLTF

clone_size: .
v_call: TRBV21-1
d_call: .
j_call: TRBJ2-3
cdr3_nt: TGTGCCAGCAGCAAATCTGGGGCGGGCAGGGGGAATCGGACAGATACGCAGTATTTT
cdr3_aa: CASSKSGAGRGNRTDTQYF

clone_size: .
v_call: TRBV6-5
d_call: TRBD2
j_call: TRBJ2-2
cdr3_nt: TGTGCCAGCAGTCCTAGCGGCCCCGGGGAGCTGTTTTTT
cdr3_aa: CASSPSGPGELFF

clone_size: .
v_call: TRBV27
d_call: TRBD1
j_call: TRBJ1-1
cdr3_nt: TGTGCCAGCAGTATTAGGGACAGGAGGAAGGAAGCTTTCTTT
cdr3_aa: CASSIRDRRKEAFF

clone_size: .
v_call: TRBV5-1
d_call: .
j_call: TRBJ2-2
cdr3_nt: TGCGCCAGCAGCTTGGTGGGGACCGGGGAGCTGTTTTTT
cdr3_aa: CASSLVGTGELFF

clone_size: .
v_call: TRBV2
d_call: TRBD1
j_call: TRBJ1-5
cdr3_nt: TGTGCCAGCAGTGATGGGGACAGGGTGGATTTT
cdr3_aa: CASSDGDRVDF

clone_size: .
v_call: TRBV29-1
d_call: .
j_call: TRBJ2-7
cdr3_nt: TGCAGCGTCGCTACAGGAGGTCGCGAGCAGTACTTC
cdr3_aa: CSVATGGREQYF

clone_size: once
v_call: TRBV9
d_call: .
j_call: TRBJ1-2
cdr3_nt: TGTGCCAGCAGCCTACGGGACATCGACTATGGCTACACCTTC
cdr3_aa: CASSLRDIDYGYTF

clone_size: .
v_call: TRBV9
d_call: .
j_call: TRBJ1-1
cdr3_nt: TGTGCCAGCAGCGTAGCTGGGGACACTGAAGCTTTCTTT
cdr3_aa: CASSVAGDTEAFF

clone_size: few
v_call: TRBV9
d_call: .
j_call: TRBJ2-2
cdr3_nt: TGTGCCAGCACCCGGGACCGGCTGGGCACCGGGGAGCTGTTTTTT
cdr3_aa: CASTRDRLGTGELFF

clone_size: few
v_call: TRBV7-2
d_call: .
j_call: TRBJ2-3
cdr3_nt: TGTGCCAGCAGCGCTCCCCGAGGCCGCACAGATACGCAGTATTTT
cdr3_aa: CASSAPRGRTDTQYF

clone_size: once
v_call: TRBV9
d_call: TRBD1
j_call: TRBJ1-6
cdr3_nt: TGTGCCAGCAGCGTAGATTCAGGGGGTAATTCACCCCTCCACTTT
cdr3_aa: CASSVDSGGNSPLHF

clone_size: .
v_call: TRBV30
d_call: .
j_call: TRBJ1-2
cdr3_nt: TGTGCCTGGGCCCTACCCTATCACAGGGCAGATGGCTACACCTTC
cdr3_aa: CAWALPYHRADGYTF

clone_size: .
v_call: TRBV19
d_call: .
j_call: TRBJ2-3
cdr3_nt: TGTGCCAGTAGTATTCGACAGTCATACACAGATACGCAGTATTTT
cdr3_aa: CASSIRQSYTDTQYF

clone_size: .
v_call: TRBV4-1
d_call: TRBD2
j_call: TRBJ2-1
cdr3_nt: TGCGCCAGCAGCCAAGCTCTAGGACTAGCTATGGATGAGCAGTTCTTC
cdr3_aa: CASSQALGLAMDEQFF

clone_size: .
v_call: TRBV19
d_call: TRBD1
j_call: TRBJ2-1
cdr3_nt: TGTGCCAGTACCCCCCGGGACAGGGGCCGTGAGCAGTTCTTC
cdr3_aa: CASTPRDRGREQFF

clone_size: .
v_call: TRBV5-1
d_call: TRBD1
j_call: TRBJ2-3
cdr3_nt: TGCGCCAGCAGCTTGGCAGGGGGCGACTTAGGTACGCAGTATTTT
cdr3_aa: CASSLAGGDLGTQYF

clone_size: .
v_call: TRBV6-5
d_call: .
j_call: TRBJ2-7
cdr3_nt: TGTGCCAGCAGACACGGACTAACAGGCTACGAGCAGTACTTC
cdr3_aa: CASRHGLTGYEQYF

clone_size: .
v_call: TRBV6-5
d_call: .
j_call: TRBJ1-4
cdr3_nt: TGTGCCAGCAGCACCGGACGGATTACGAATGAAAAACTGTTTTTT
cdr3_aa: CASSTGRITNEKLFF

clone_size: .
v_call: TRBV5-4
d_call: .
j_call: TRBJ1-1
cdr3_nt: TGTGCCAGCAGCATTACAGGGAACACTGAAGCTTTCTTT
cdr3_aa: CASSITGNTEAFF

clone_size: .
v_call: TRBV2
d_call: .
j_call: TRBJ1-2
cdr3_nt: TGTGCCAGTTCAACAGGGACCTATGGCTACACCTTC
cdr3_aa: CASSTGTYGYTF

clone_size: .
v_call: TRBV27
d_call: .
j_call: TRBJ2-3
cdr3_nt: TGTGCCAGCAACTCCTACGGGGTTGAGGATACGCAGTATTTT
cdr3_aa: CASNSYGVEDTQYF

clone_size: .
v_call: TRBV5-1
d_call: .
j_call: TRBJ1-1
cdr3_nt: TGCGCCAGCAGCCCGAACAGGGCCACTGAAGCTTTCTTT
cdr3_aa: CASSPNRATEAFF

clone_size: few
v_call: TRBV6-1
d_call: .
j_call: TRBJ2-2
cdr3_nt: TGTGCCAGCGGTCCCAGGAAAACCGGGGAGCTGTTTTTT
cdr3_aa: CASGPRKTGELFF

clone_size: .
v_call: TRBV6-5
d_call: .
j_call: TRBJ2-1
cdr3_nt: TGTGCCAGCAGCGACAGGTGGTCTAAGGATGAGCAGTTCTTC
cdr3_aa: CASSDRWSKDEQFF

clone_size: .
v_call: TRBV6-4
d_call: .
j_call: TRBJ2-3
cdr3_nt: TGTGCCAGCAGGGGTGCGGATACGCAGTATTTT
cdr3_aa: CASRGADTQYF

clone_size: .
v_call: TRBV7-2
d_call: .
j_call: TRBJ1-1
cdr3_nt: TGTGCCAGCAGCCTCAGGAGACCGAACACTGAAGCTTTCTTT
cdr3_aa: CASSLRRPNTEAFF

clone_size: few
v_call: TRBV7-2
d_call: TRBD1
j_call: TRBJ2-3
cdr3_nt: TGTGCCAGGGCACGTAGGGGACAGGCTAGCACAGATACGCAGTATTTT
cdr3_aa: CARARRGQASTDTQYF

clone_size: few
v_call: TRBV11-2
d_call: .
j_call: TRBJ1-3
cdr3_nt: TGTGCCAGCAGCTTAGGAGGGGGTGGAAACACCATATATTTT
cdr3_aa: CASSLGGGGNTIYF

clone_size: .
v_call: TRBV29-1
d_call: TRBD1
j_call: TRBJ1-1
cdr3_nt: TGCAGCGTTGAACACCGACAGGGCCGGCCCACTGAAGCTTTCTTT
cdr3_aa: CSVEHRQGRPTEAFF

clone_size: .
v_call: TRBV5-1
d_call: .
j_call: TRBJ2-2
cdr3_nt: TGCGCCAGCAGCAGCCTTAACACAGGAGCGACCGGGGAGCTGTTTTTT
cdr3_aa: CASSSLNTGATGELFF